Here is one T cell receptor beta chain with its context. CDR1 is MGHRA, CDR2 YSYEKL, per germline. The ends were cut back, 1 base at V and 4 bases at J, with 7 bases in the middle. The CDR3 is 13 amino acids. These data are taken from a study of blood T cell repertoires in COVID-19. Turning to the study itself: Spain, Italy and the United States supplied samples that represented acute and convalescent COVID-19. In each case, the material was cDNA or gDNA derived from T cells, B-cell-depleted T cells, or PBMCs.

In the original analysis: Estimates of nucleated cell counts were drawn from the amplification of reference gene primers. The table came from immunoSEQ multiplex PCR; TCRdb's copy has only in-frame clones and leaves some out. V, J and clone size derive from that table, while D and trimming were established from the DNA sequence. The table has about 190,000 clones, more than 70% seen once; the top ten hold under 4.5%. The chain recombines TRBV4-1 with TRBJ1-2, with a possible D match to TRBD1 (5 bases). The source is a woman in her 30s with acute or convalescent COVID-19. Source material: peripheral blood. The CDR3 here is CASSQVGVYGYTF. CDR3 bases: TGCGCCAGCAGCCAAGTAGGGGTCTATGGCTACACCTTC.